This T cell receptor beta chain was captured in a study of blood T cell repertoires in COVID-19. The overall study: T cells, B-cell-depleted T cells, or PBMCs provided the cDNA or gDNA that served as material.

Assay: immunoSEQ multiplex PCR; the TCRdb copy retains only in-frame clones and omits some. Of about 71,000 clones detected, 83% appear once; the ten largest clones hold 6.5% to 7.5%. The CDR3 loop spans 15 amino acids. V was cut by 0 bases and J by 5 bases, with 12 bases left in between. The germline CDR1 and CDR2 sequences are SGHRS and YFSETQ. Patients at the Seattle site were enrolled during active infection and followed longitudinally. The TCR sequence derives from a man in his thirties or forties with COVID-19, enrolled during active disease. Sequencing was performed on peripheral blood. The V call is TRBV5-1, the J call TRBJ2-1; no firm D call. CDR3 amino acids: CASSLVSGPNNEQFF. The CDR3 coding sequence is TGCGCCAGCAGCTTGGTGAGTGGGCCAAACAATGAGCAGTTCTTC.